A single sample gave rise to the 9 T cell receptor beta chains below, sequenced in a study of neoadjuvant anti-PD-1 for oral cavity cancer. Generated by immunoSEQ multiplex PCR, the TCRdb table keeps only in-frame clones and is missing some. The data hold tens of thousands of clones, with roughly 29% observed a single time. The time point here: after neoadjuvant nivolumab, at surgical resection. The specimen was tumor tissue, collected after nivolumab (anti-PD-1) treatment. The receptors were gathered from a person aged 35 to 85 with oral cavity squamous cell carcinoma.

The sample holds a few counts of this clone. The chain employs TRBV5-4 and TRBJ1-2, with a possible D match to TRBD1 (6 bases). V lost 4 bases and J 4 bases, leaving 11 bases between the germline ends. This CDR3 is 13 amino acids long. Germline CDR1 is SGHNT and CDR2 is YYREEE (reference sequence). CDR3 in amino acids: CASSAGGSYGYTF. DNA of the CDR3: TGTGCCAGCAGCGCTGGGGGCTCCTATGGCTACACCTTC.

The sample holds a few counts of this clone. The chain's CDR3 is CASSQGTSGDNEQFF. Written as DNA, the CDR3 is TGTGCCAGCAGCCAAGGGACTAGCGGGGACAATGAGCAGTTCTTC. The chain is built from TRBV7-9 and TRBJ2-1; 13 bases line up with TRBD2. CDR1 and CDR2 from the germline V gene are SEHNR and FQNEAQ (reference sequence). This CDR3 has 15 residues. Trimming cost V 5 bases and J 5 bases; bases outside gene matches: 3.

This clone was counted a few times. This chain links TRBV5-1 with TRBJ2-3, with 9 bases fitting TRBD2. Trimming at V came to 4 bases and at J to 4 bases, leaving 7 bases not matched to a gene. Germline V CDR1 and CDR2: SGHRS, YFSETQ. This CDR3 is 15 amino acids long. The chain's CDR3 is CASSERSGSPDTQYF. The DNA of the CDR3 is TGCGCCAGCAGCGAACGTAGCGGGAGCCCAGATACGCAGTATTTT.

This clone was observed a handful of times. The CDR3, as DNA: TGTGCCAGTAAACTCACGGGAGTGGAAAATACGCAGTATTTT. It is translated as CASKLTGVENTQYF. The gene calls are TRBV19 and TRBJ2-3, with D tentatively TRBD2 (6 bases). The CDR3 is 14 amino acids. V was clipped by 7 bases and J by 7 bases, with 18 bases between them. Germline V gene data show CDR1 as LNHDA and CDR2 as SQIVND (reference sequence).

This chain uses TRBV7-2 with TRBJ2-1, with 8 bases lining up with TRBD2. The J segment lost 6 bases and the V segment lost 1 base, leaving 5 bases of the junction unmatched. This CDR3 is 15 amino acids long. Per the germline V gene, CDR1 is SGHTA and CDR2 is FQGNSA. The CDR3 region is CASSLDSLAGNEQFF. In nucleotides, the CDR3 is TGTGCCAGCAGCTTAGACTCCCTAGCGGGCAATGAGCAGTTCTTC.

The chain couples TRBV27 to TRBJ1-5; 7 bases agree with TRBD1. The CDR3 extends over 16 amino acids. CDR1 and CDR2 (germline): MNHEY, SMNVEV (reference sequence). J was trimmed by 7 bases and V by 6 bases; bases with no gene match: 15. CDR3 sequence reads: CASRPTFDRATQPQHF. The CDR3, as DNA: TGTGCCAGCAGACCGACTTTCGACAGGGCAACGCAGCCCCAGCATTTT.

The chain joins TRBV9 to TRBJ2-1, with TRBD2 matching over 7 bases. Looked up from germline, CDR1 is SGDLS and CDR2 is YYNGEE. J gave up 4 bases and V 2 bases, and 0 bases lay outside the gene matches. The CDR3 covers 13 residues. CDR3 coding DNA: TGTGCCAGCAGCGTGCGGGAGTACAATGAGCAGTTCTTC. Its translation is CASSVREYNEQFF.

The chain is built from TRBV19 and TRBJ1-1, with D perhaps TRBD1 (6 bases). The CDR3 extends over 16 amino acids. Germline V gene lookup returns CDR1 LNHDA and CDR2 SQIVND (reference sequence). The V end lost 5 bases, the J end lost 3 bases, and 19 bases lay between the germline ends. CDR3 sequence reads: CASSSRQVGKDTEAFF. DNA for the CDR3: TGTGCCAGTAGTTCCCGACAGGTCGGGAAGGACACTGAAGCTTTCTTT.

This chain links TRBV5-4 with TRBJ2-1; either TRBD1 or TRBD2 may supply D (5 bases each). Trimming took 1 base from V and 7 from J, leaving 6 bases between them. The CDR3 is 12 residues long. Germline V CDR1 and CDR2: SGHNT, YYREEE (reference sequence). This CDR3 reads CASSLWGNEQFF. In nucleotides, the CDR3 is TGTGCCAGCAGCTTGTGGGGGAATGAGCAGTTCTTC.